This TCR beta chain appears in the sequencing data of a study of blood T cell repertoires in COVID-19. Study at large: COVID-19 samples, acute and convalescent, were from the United States, Italy and Spain.

Method: immunoSEQ multiplex PCR; TCRdb's copy keeps in-frame clones and lacks some. The table shows more than 200,000 clones, with around 87% occurring only once. Germline V gene sequence: CDR1 ENHRY, CDR2 SYGVKD. Trimming shortened V by 0 bases and J by 1 base, and 10 bases separated the two germline ends. This CDR3 contains 16 residues. The sample comprised peripheral blood. This TCR was sampled from a woman aged 45-60 years with COVID-19, enrolled during active disease. The chain has TRBV10-3 and TRBJ2-1; D remains ambiguous. CDR3 protein: CAISESTGGSYNEQFF. CDR3 DNA sequence: TGTGCCATCAGTGAGTCGACGGGTGGGTCCTACAATGAGCAGTTCTTC.